The 9 T cell receptor beta chains presented below share a single source sample, sequenced in a study of control samples from healthy donors and cancer patients (TCRdb year 2020). Libraries were made using the immunoSEQ multiplex PCR assay. TCRdb limited this immuneACCESS table to in-frame rearrangements with V and J called. A share of clones is missing; checked studies link under half to unresolved V genes, and the rest is unexplained. Counted in this sample were 230,000 or so clones; just under 95% of them appeared once. Approximately 1.5% of the sample lies in the top ten. Sequencing was done on a sample of blood. The receptors were sampled from a man over 45 in good health.

The chain combines TRBV27 with TRBJ2-5; 7 positions match TRBD2. Germline V gene data show CDR1 as MNHEY and CDR2 as SMNVEV (reference sequence). This CDR3 is built from 12 residues. The junction had 5 bases not matched to a gene; V was cut back by 8 bases and J by 5 bases. CDR3 sequence reads: CASRSGGETQYF. The CDR3 bases are TGTGCCAGCCGGTCCGGGGGGGAGACCCAGTACTTC.

The gene calls are TRBV15 and TRBJ2-3; 8 bases match TRBD2. Germline V CDR1 and CDR2: LNHNV, YYDKDF (reference sequence). The CDR3 has 18 amino acids. V was pared by 2 bases and J by 3 bases, with 13 bases of the junction left unmatched. CDR3 sequence: CATSRPFSGAVTTDTQYF. The CDR3 coding sequence is TGTGCCACCAGCAGACCGTTTAGCGGGGCGGTTACGACAGATACGCAGTATTTT.

V and J are TRBV6-5 and TRBJ1-3, with TRBD1 identical over 8 bases. Germline V gene sequence: CDR1 MNHEY, CDR2 SVGAGI. CDR3 length: 15 amino acids. Trimming at V came to 6 bases and at J to 3 bases, leaving 7 bases not matched to a gene. Here the CDR3 DNA reads TGTGCCAGCAGGGACAGGGTCGTCGGTGGAAACACCATATATTTT. Translation gives CASRDRVVGGNTIYF.

The chain joins TRBV28 to TRBJ2-7; D might be TRBD1 or TRBD2, each matching 5 bases. The CDR3 is 13 residues long. Germline V gene lookup returns CDR1 MDHEN and CDR2 SYDVKM. V was cut by 3 bases and J by 5 bases, with 11 bases left in between. As DNA, the CDR3 is TGTGCCAGCAGTTTTGGGGGTCCCCACGAGCAGTACGTC. As protein: CASSFGGPHEQYV.

The rearrangement uses TRBV3-1 (or the pseudogene TRBV3-2) and TRBJ1-6; D unresolved. V lost 0 bases to trimming and J lost 7 bases, with 10 bases between them. This CDR3 is built from 15 residues. Germline V gene data show CDR1 as LGHDT and CDR2 as YNNKEL (reference sequence). CDR3 DNA: TGTGCCAGCAGCCAAGAGGCGGCGAAAAATTCACCCCTCCACTTT. It codes for CASSQEAAKNSPLHF.

Note on this clone: The sample has other DNA sequences that encode this CDR3 too. The rearrangement links TRBV18 to TRBJ2-5; D is unclear. CDR1 is KGHSH and CDR2 is LQKENI in the germline V gene. This CDR3 contains 15 residues. The V end lost 1 base, the J end lost 5 bases, and 14 bases lay between the germline ends. Here the CDR3 reads CASSPQSSFRETQYF. The CDR3 DNA is TGTGCCAGCTCACCACAGTCTTCATTTAGGGAGACCCAGTACTTC.

The CDR3 reads CASTNGGNSYNEQFF. The CDR3 region has the DNA TGTGCCAGCACCAATGGGGGAAACTCCTACAATGAGCAGTTCTTC. The V and J genes are TRBV19 and TRBJ2-1; D tentatively reads TRBD1 or TRBD2 (5 bases each). CDR3 length equals 15 residues. V was shortened by 9 bases and J by 0 bases, with 15 bases between the two germline ends. Germline assignment: CDR1 LNHDA and CDR2 SQIVND (reference sequence). Full variable domain (outside the CDR3, taken from reference TRBV19 and TRBJ2-1): DGGITQSPKYLFRKEGQNVTLSCEQNLNHDAMYWYRQDPGQGLRLIYYSQIVNDFQKGDIAEGYSVSREKKESFPLTVTSAQKNPTAFYLCASTNGGNSYNEQFFGPGTRLTVL.

The chain uses TRBV12-3 or TRBV12-4 and TRBJ1-2; a possible D gene is TRBD1 (5 bases). Trimming pared 9 bases from V and 2 bases from J, leaving 10 bases between. CDR3 length: 12 amino acids. The CDR3 DNA sequence: TGTGCCAGTTCAGAGGGGAACTATGGCTACACCTTC. Translated, it gives CASSEGNYGYTF.

Of note for this clone: The germline gene is not matched at one end of the junction; a read error may be the cause. Other DNA sequences from this sample encode an identical CDR3 as well. The chain links TRBV5-1 to TRBJ1-5; D is ambiguous. This CDR3 has 16 residues. CDR1 is SGHRS and CDR2 is YFSETQ in the germline V gene. CDR3 sequence reads: CASSLWPVDSNQPQHF. The DNA for the CDR3 is TGCGCCAGTAGCTTGTGGCCGGTCGATAGCAATCAGCCCCAGCATTTT. Full variable domain (missing parts from reference TRBV5-1 and TRBJ1-5): KAGVTQTPRYLIKTRGQQVTLSCSPISGHRSVSWYQQTPGQGLQFLFEYFSETQRNKGNFPGRFSGRQFSNSRSEMNVSTLELGDSALYLCASSLWPVDSNQPQHFGDGTRLSIL.